This T cell receptor beta chain appears in the sequencing data of a study of shared clonotypes between healthy human individuals (dated by TCRdb to the early 2020s). Looking at the study overall: The cohort comprised a couple of women and a few men aged 18 to 49 years. To increase sequencing depth and limit assay-specific biases, TCR repertoire library preparation and sequencing were carried out by different laboratories using diverse techniques. Blood TCR repertoires of a handful of healthy adults were deeply sequenced to estimate repertoire size and the extent of clonotype sharing between individuals. Leukapheresis yielded between about 0.85 and 9 billion PBMCs per donor. For each donor, three plates each were used for CD4 naive and CD4 memory, two plates were used for CD8 naive, and one plate was used for CD8 memory.

What the research found in general, with its limitations: Even with the large sequencing depth, rarefaction of the sorted-subset datasets indicated that sequencing was incomplete. Based on pairwise subsampling, the degree of clonotype sharing among donors was expected to be affected by sequencing depth. Because the study included a small number of donors, the genetic and exposure-history diversity represented was limited. Compared with non-shared clonotypes, clonotypes shared by all four sorted-subset donors had higher generation probabilities. Naive subsets generally had larger estimated clonotype richness than memory subsets did. Sampling was limited to blood, and TCR repertoires in tissue likely differ from TCR repertoires in blood. When a handful of donors were compared, the shared fraction of clonotypes was 5% to 6.5% for naive CD4, around 4% for naive CD8, 2% to 2.5% for memory CD4, and 0.4% for memory CD8.

V ends up 4 bases short and J 1 base short, with an unmatched junction base count of 8. The CDR3 goes from the cysteine to the phenylalanine over 18 residues. Only the CDR3 portion is preserved as DNA: 54 bases, with reading frame beginning at the first base. CDR1 is given as KGHSH and CDR2 as LQKENI, both from the germline V gene. In the case of this clone: Its cognate antigen has yet to be identified. Base qualities are not at hand, and no much larger clone is one base apart.

TCR CDR3 regions were amplified from genomic DNA by multiplex PCR using the deep immunoSEQ assay. Genomic DNA extracted from each cell subset was distributed evenly over all wells of several immunoSEQ 96-well plates, and each plate served as one replicate. For sorted subsets, each replicate PCR was loaded with about 200 ng genomic DNA, equivalent to 32,000 or so T cell genomes. The purified libraries were quantified using a Qubit 3.0 fluorometer, sized with a Bioanalyzer 2100, and then quantified again using the KAPA Library Quantification kit. Each immunoSEQ 96-well plate was sequenced on its own single-read 150-cycle Illumina NextSeq 550 flow cell. Processing in the source paper ran as follows. Because the immunoSEQ output held only junctional sequences and lacked quality scores, the filtering could not match the filtering applied to full-length reads. Sequences were annotated with PyIR, a Python wrapper for IgBLAST v1.9, and V/J genes and CDR3 were assigned using IMGT germline references. Reads were removed for weak V/J assignments (E-value above 1e-6), missing CDR3, stop codons, out-of-frame junctions, or ambiguous translated residues. V3J clonotypes were defined by identical inferred V gene, J gene, and CDR3 amino acid sequence. Percentage overlap between repertoires was calculated by dividing the number of shared unique clonotypes by the size of the smaller repertoire. Repertoire richness was assessed with RTK rarefaction, the Chao1 estimator, and Recon v2.1 estimates of unobserved clonotypes. For all TCRbeta clonotypes obtained by the gDNA method from four donors, generation probabilities were computed with OLGA. Not all clones reach the TCRdb copy of this immuneACCESS table, which keeps in-frame sequences only. Checked studies attribute under half of the gap to unresolved V genes and leave the rest unexplained. The V and J calls and clone size come from that table; D and trimming were worked out from the DNA. The sample table contains some 1.4 million clones; only one count was recorded for more than 95% of them. Together, the top ten hold approximately 1.2% of the sample.

The donors were healthy, HIV-negative adults who had no recently reported acute infections or vaccinations. All donors were Caucasian adults living in Nashville, Tennessee, USA. CD4+ T cells were enriched by magnetic negative selection; naive cells were then positively selected on CD45RA, and the negative fraction formed the memory subset. Blood was collected by leukapheresis, and PBMCs were isolated by Ficoll-Histopaque density gradient centrifugation and then cryopreserved in liquid nitrogen vapor phase. Analytical flow cytometry was used to check the purity and quantity of every magnetically sorted T cell population. Genomic DNA was isolated from each sorted fraction and quantified by UV absorbance on a Nanodrop 2000c.

This sequence originates from a man aged 30 to 45 in good health. Sequencing used naive CD4+ T cells sorted from blood. The cell subset or site label on this specimen signifies: CD45RA+ positively selected. The rearranged chain carries TRBV18 and TRBJ2-6; 9 central nucleotides agree with TRBD1. The CDR3 region: CASSLIPGQGSGANVLTF. The nucleotide sequence is TGTGCCAGCTCACTCATCCCGGGACAGGGTTCTGGGGCCAACGTCCTGACTTTC.